This TCR beta chain stems from a study of shared clonotypes between healthy human individuals. CDR1 and CDR2 from the germline V gene are LNHDA and SQIVND (reference sequence). The CDR3 is 15 residues long. J gave up 9 bases and V 4 bases, and 12 bases lay outside the gene matches. Method: immunoSEQ multiplex PCR; TCRdb's copy keeps in-frame clones and lacks some. The table includes around 1.5 million clones, 95% to 99% detected once. Input material: naive CD4+ T cells sorted from blood. Specified subset: CD45RA+ positively selected. The sequence derives from a man aged 25-40 years in good health. The J gene is TRBJ2-1, the V gene TRBV19, with 7 bases lining up with TRBD2. The CDR3 reads CASSNGAGVNGEQFF. The CDR3 bases are TGTGCCAGTAGTAATGGGGCGGGAGTCAATGGTGAGCAGTTCTTC.